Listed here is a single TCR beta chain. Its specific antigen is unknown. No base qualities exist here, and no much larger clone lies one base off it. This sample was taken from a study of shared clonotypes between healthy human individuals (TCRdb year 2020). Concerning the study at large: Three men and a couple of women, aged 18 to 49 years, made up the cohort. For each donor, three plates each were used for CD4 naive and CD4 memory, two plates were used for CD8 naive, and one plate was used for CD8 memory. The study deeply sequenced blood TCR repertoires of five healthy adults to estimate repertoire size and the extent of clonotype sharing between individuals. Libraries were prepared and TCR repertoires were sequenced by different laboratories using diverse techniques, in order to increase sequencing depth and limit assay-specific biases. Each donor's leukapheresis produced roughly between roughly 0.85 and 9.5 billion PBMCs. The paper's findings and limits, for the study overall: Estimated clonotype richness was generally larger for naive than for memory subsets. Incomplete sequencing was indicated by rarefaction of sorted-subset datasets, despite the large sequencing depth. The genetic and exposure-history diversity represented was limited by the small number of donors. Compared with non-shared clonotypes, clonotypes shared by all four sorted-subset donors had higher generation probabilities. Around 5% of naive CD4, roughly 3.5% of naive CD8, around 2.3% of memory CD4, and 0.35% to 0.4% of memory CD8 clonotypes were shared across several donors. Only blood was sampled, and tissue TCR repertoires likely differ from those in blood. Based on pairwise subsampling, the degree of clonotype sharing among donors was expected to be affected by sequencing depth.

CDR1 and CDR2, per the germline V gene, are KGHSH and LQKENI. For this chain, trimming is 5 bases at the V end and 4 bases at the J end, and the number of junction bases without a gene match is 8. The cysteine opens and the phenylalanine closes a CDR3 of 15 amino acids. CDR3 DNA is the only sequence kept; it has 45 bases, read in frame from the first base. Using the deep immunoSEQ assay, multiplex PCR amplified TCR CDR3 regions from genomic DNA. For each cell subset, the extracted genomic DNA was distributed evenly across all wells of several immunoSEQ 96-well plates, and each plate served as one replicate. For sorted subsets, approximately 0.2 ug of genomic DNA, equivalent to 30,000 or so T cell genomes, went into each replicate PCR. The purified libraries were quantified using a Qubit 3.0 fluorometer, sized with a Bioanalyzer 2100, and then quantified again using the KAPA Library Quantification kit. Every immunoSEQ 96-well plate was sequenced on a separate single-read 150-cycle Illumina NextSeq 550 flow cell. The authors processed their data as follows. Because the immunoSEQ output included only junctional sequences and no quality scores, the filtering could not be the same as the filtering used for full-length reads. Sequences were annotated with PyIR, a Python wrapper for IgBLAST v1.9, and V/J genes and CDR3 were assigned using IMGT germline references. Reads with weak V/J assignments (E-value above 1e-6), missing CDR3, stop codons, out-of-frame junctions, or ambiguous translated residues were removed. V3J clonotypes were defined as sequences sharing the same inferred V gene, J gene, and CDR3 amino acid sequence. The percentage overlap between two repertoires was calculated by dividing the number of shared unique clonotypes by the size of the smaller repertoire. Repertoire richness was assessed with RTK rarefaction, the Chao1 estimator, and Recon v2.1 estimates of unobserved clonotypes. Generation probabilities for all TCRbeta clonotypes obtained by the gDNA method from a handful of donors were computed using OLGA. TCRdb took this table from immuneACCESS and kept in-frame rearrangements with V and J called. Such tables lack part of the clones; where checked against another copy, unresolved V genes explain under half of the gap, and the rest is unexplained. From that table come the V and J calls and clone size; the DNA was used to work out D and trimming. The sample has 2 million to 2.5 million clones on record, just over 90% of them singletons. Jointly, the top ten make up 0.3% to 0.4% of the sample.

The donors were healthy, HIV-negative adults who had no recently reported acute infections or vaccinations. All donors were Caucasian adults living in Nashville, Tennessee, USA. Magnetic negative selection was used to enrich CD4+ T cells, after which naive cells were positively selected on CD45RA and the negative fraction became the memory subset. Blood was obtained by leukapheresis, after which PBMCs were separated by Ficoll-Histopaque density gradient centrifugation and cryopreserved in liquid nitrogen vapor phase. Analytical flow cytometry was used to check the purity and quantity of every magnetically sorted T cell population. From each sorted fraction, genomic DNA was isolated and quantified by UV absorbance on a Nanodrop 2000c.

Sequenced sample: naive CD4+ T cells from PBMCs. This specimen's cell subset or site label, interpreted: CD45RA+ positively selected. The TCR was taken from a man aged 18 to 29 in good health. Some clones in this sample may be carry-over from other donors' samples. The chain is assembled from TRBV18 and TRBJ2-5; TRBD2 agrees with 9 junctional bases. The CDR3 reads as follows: CASSVFSGSGETQYF. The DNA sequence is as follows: TGTGCCAGCTCAGTGTTTAGCGGGAGCGGAGAGACCCAGTACTTC.